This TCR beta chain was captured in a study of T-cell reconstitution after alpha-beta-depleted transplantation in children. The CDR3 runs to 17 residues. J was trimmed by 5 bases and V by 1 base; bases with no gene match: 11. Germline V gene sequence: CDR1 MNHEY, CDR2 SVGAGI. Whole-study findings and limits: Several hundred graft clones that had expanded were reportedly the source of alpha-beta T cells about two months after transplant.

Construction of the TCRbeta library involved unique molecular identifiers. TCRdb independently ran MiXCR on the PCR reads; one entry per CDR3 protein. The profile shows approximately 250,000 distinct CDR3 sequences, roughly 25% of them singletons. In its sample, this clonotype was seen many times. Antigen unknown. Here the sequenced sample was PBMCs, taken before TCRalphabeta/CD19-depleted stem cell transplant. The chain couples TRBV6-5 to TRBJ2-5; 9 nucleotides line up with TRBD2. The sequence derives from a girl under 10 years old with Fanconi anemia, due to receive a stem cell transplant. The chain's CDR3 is CASSYFRGSGGLETQYF. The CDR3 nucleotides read TGTGCCAGCAGTTACTTTAGGGGTAGCGGGGGTTTGGAGACCCAGTACTTC.